This T cell receptor (beta chain) was obtained from a study of blood T cell repertoires in COVID-19. The germline V gene encodes CDR1 SGHVS and CDR2 FQNEAQ. The length of the CDR3 is 16 residues. The V end lost 6 bases, the J end lost 3 bases, and 20 bases lay between the germline ends. Sequenced by immunoSEQ multiplex PCR; TCRdb stores in-frame clones only, minus some. The sample consists of over 200,000 clones, about nine tenths of them appearing once. The chain is built from TRBV7-8 and TRBJ1-2, with D possibly matching TRBD1 (5 bases). Source material: peripheral blood. The clonotype was recovered from a woman aged 55-75 years with acute or convalescent COVID-19. The CDR3 sequence: CASSPGEGGGDYGYTF. CDR3 coding DNA: TGTGCCAGCAGTCCCGGCGAGGGCGGAGGGGACTATGGCTACACCTTC.